This T cell receptor (beta chain) was retrieved from a study of blood T cell repertoires in COVID-19. Sequencing was performed with immunoSEQ multiplex PCR; in TCRdb, only in-frame clones are kept and a portion is missing. The sample has 140,000 to 150,000 clones; about 80% are singletons. This clone was seen a few times. Trimming took 3 bases from V and 9 from J; bases not matched to a gene: 6. This CDR3 has 15 residues. Germline assignment: CDR1 SGHDN and CDR2 FVKESK. The material sequenced was peripheral blood. This clonotype originated in a man between 65 and 85 years old who had recovered from COVID-19. The chain employs TRBV14 and TRBJ2-1; 12 nucleotides match TRBD2. The CDR3 here is CASSQGLAGRGEQFF. In DNA, the CDR3 is TGTGCCAGCAGCCAGGGACTAGCGGGTCGGGGTGAGCAGTTCTTC.